These 32 T cell receptor beta chains came from one sample sequenced in a study of technical replicates of blood from four donors. Sequencing used immunoSEQ multiplex PCR; TCRdb keeps in-frame clones, though not all of them. The repertoire holds around 68,000 clones, with 95% to 98% as singletons. Source material: T cells isolated from PBMCs. These receptors all stem from a human donor in good health.

CDR3 DNA sequence: TGTGCCAGCAGTTCCCGGGACAGATATGACTATGGCTACACCTTC. Its protein is CASSSRDRYDYGYTF. The V call is TRBV27, the J call TRBJ1-2; 7 bases align to TRBD1. The CDR3 covers 15 residues. Germline CDR1 is MNHEY and CDR2 is SMNVEV (reference sequence). The J segment lost 3 bases and the V segment lost 4 bases, leaving 8 bases of the junction unmatched.

The chain recombines TRBV7-8 with TRBJ1-4, with TRBD1 as a possible D gene (5 bases). CDR1 and CDR2 (germline): SGHVS, FQNEAQ. V was shortened by 2 bases and J by 1 base, with 20 bases between the two germline ends. CDR3 length: 19 amino acids. CDR3 protein: CASSLLLGGQPRTNEKLFF. The CDR3 DNA follows: TGTGCCAGCAGCTTACTGCTGGGGGGTCAACCACGAACTAATGAAAAACTGTTTTTT.

The V call is TRBV10-3, the J call TRBJ2-7, with 7 positions matching TRBD1. The trim removed 10 bases at V and 4 bases at J, leaving 4 bases unmatched. The CDR3 consists of 11 residues. Germline loops: CDR1 ENHRY, CDR2 SYGVKD. CDR3: CATGDSYEQYF. In DNA form, the CDR3 reads TGTGCCACCGGGGACAGTTACGAGCAGTACTTC.

V gene TRBV19 combines with J gene TRBJ1-1; D is undetermined. The V gene lost 3 bases and the J gene lost 11 bases, with 10 bases spanning the gap. The CDR3 length is 11 residues. Germline V lookup: CDR1 LNHDA, CDR2 SQIVND (reference sequence). CDR3: CASSITYDAFF. In nucleotides, the CDR3 is TGTGCCAGTAGTATTACCTATGATGCTTTCTTT.

The CDR3 reads CASSFIPGSKYGYTF. CDR3 nucleotide sequence: TGTGCCAGCAGCTTTATTCCGGGGTCGAAATATGGCTACACCTTC. The chain employs TRBV11-2 and TRBJ1-2, with D unresolved. The CDR3 totals 15 residues. CDR1 is SGHAT and CDR2 is FQNNGV in the germline V gene. V lost 3 bases, J lost 5 bases, and 16 bases lay in between.

The V and J genes are TRBV7-9 and TRBJ1-5; perhaps TRBD1 as D (5 bases). The germline CDR1 and CDR2 sequences are SEHNR and FQNEAQ (reference sequence). This CDR3 contains 15 residues. Trimming shortened V by 8 bases and J by 2 bases, and 16 bases separated the two germline ends. The CDR3 reads CASGDSHRGNQPQHF. The CDR3 region has the DNA TGTGCCAGCGGAGACAGCCATAGGGGCAATCAGCCCCAGCATTTT.

The chain uses TRBV28 and TRBJ1-2; D gene ambiguous. The length of the CDR3 is 13 residues. Trimming took off 5 bases at V and 6 bases at J, with 13 bases between the two ends. Germline assignment: CDR1 MDHEN and CDR2 SYDVKM. For the CDR3, the DNA is TGTGCCAGCAGTCCGGGAAGAAACCATGGCTACACCTTC. It codes for CASSPGRNHGYTF.

This clone appeared once. J is TRBJ1-2 and V is TRBV19; 7 nucleotides align to TRBD1. The CDR3 extends over 15 amino acids. CDR1 and CDR2 (germline): LNHDA, SQIVND (reference sequence). The V and J ends lost 3 bases and 0 bases, in that order; junction bases with no gene match: 4. In nucleotides, the CDR3 is TGTGCCAGTAGTATGGAGACAGGGTCTAACTATGGCTACACCTTC. This codes for CASSMETGSNYGYTF.

The chain recombines TRBV14 with TRBJ2-7, with TRBD2 matching 7 bases. The CDR3 totals 13 residues. J gave up 5 bases and V 4 bases, and 5 bases lay outside the gene matches. The germline V gene has CDR1 SGHDN and CDR2 FVKESK. As DNA, the CDR3 is TGTGCCAGCAGCCCCCGACTAGCCCACGAGCAGTACTTC. This codes for CASSPRLAHEQYF.

The chain has TRBV15 and TRBJ2-1; possible D gene TRBD1, 6 bases. CDR1 is LNHNV, CDR2 YYDKDF, per germline (reference sequence). V lost 9 bases to trimming and J lost 4 bases, with 19 bases between them. The CDR3 length is 15 residues. The CDR3 region has the DNA TGTGCCACAGAGGAGAGGGGGACGGGGTACAATGAGCAGTTCTTC. This encodes CATEERGTGYNEQFF. The whole variable domain, filled in from reference TRBV15 and TRBJ2-1, reads DAMVIQNPRYQVTQFGKPVTLSCSQTLNHNVMYWYQQKSSQAPKLLFHYYDKDFNNEADTPDNFQSRRPNTSFCFLDIRSPGLGDTAMYLCATEERGTGYNEQFFGPGTRLTVL.

The V call is TRBV5-1, the J call TRBJ1-1; tentative D call: TRBD1 (6 bases). Germline V gives CDR1 SGHRS, CDR2 YFSETQ. V was clipped by 4 bases and J by 1 base, with 8 bases between them. The CDR3 consists of 13 residues. In nucleotides, the CDR3 is TGCGCCAGCAGCCCAGGGGAGAACACTGAAGCTTTCTTT. It specifies CASSPGENTEAFF. The complete variable domain, with remaining parts taken from reference TRBV5-1 and TRBJ1-1, reads KAGVTQTPRYLIKTRGQQVTLSCSPISGHRSVSWYQQTPGQGLQFLFEYFSETQRNKGNFPGRFSGRQFSNSRSEMNVSTLELGDSALYLCASSPGENTEAFFGQGTRLTVV.

V and J are TRBV28 and TRBJ2-7; 8 nucleotides match TRBD2. Unmatched junction bases numbered 11, after V lost 3 bases and J lost 4 bases. This CDR3 spans 16 amino acids. Germline CDR1 and CDR2: MDHEN and SYDVKM. CDR3 bases: TGTGCCAGCAGTTTGGTAACGGGAGGGTTTTTGTACGAGCAGTACTTC. Its translation is CASSLVTGGFLYEQYF.

The chain joins TRBV27 to TRBJ2-7; TRBD1 agrees at 8 bases. Trimming cost V 5 bases and J 1 base; bases outside gene matches: 7. The CDR3 length is 15 residues. Germline CDR1 reads MNHEY; CDR2 reads SMNVEV (reference sequence). CDR3 nucleotides: TGTGCCAGCAGTGCGACAGGGGTTTGGTCCTACGAGCAGTACTTC. It translates to CASSATGVWSYEQYF.

The chain uses TRBV14 and TRBJ2-7, with 7 bases matching TRBD1. Germline CDR1 is SGHDN and CDR2 is FVKESK. The length of the CDR3 is 14 residues. Germline trimming cut 4 bases from V and 3 bases from J; bases unmatched to any gene: 6. In DNA form, the CDR3 reads TGTGCCAGCAGCCCGAGGGGGCAGGTCTACGAGCAGTACTTC. Encoded protein: CASSPRGQVYEQYF.

The V and J genes are TRBV19 and TRBJ1-1; possible D gene TRBD1, 6 bases. Germline CDR1 LNHDA, CDR2 SQIVND (reference sequence). This CDR3 has 15 residues. The germline V and J ends were trimmed by 3 bases and 4 bases, with 15 bases remaining between them. In nucleotides, the CDR3 is TGTGCCAGTAGTATTTCAGGGGCGGGGGCCACTGAAGCTTTCTTT. It encodes CASSISGAGATEAFF.

The V and J genes are TRBV7-9 and TRBJ1-1; 8 nucleotides agree with TRBD1. V dropped 5 bases and J dropped 0; count of bases not matched to a gene: 8. Germline CDR1 reads SEHNR; CDR2 reads FQNEAQ (reference sequence). CDR3 length: 16 residues. The CDR3 nucleotides read TGTGCCAGCAGCCCAAACAGGGGGAGCATGAACACTGAAGCTTTCTTT. This encodes CASSPNRGSMNTEAFF.

The chain has TRBV10-3 and TRBJ2-1; TRBD2 matches 9 bases. The CDR3 is 15 amino acids. Germline CDR1 and CDR2: ENHRY and SYGVKD. V shed 3 bases, J shed 1 base, and the junction held 1 base outside the gene matches. The CDR3: CAISDSGGSYNEQFF. Written as DNA, the CDR3 is TGTGCCATCAGTGATAGCGGGGGTTCCTACAATGAGCAGTTCTTC.

The genes are TRBV18 and TRBJ1-1; D uncertain. Germline CDR1 KGHSH, CDR2 LQKENI. The CDR3 contains 14 residues. V lost 2 bases and J 1 base, leaving 8 bases between the germline ends. CDR3 DNA: TGTGCCAGCTCACCAGTACAGACGAACACTGAAGCTTTCTTT. This encodes CASSPVQTNTEAFF.

The chain employs TRBV19 and TRBJ2-5; 10 bases agree with TRBD2. CDR1 is LNHDA, CDR2 SQIVND, per germline (reference sequence). Losses at the gene ends were 6 bases for V and 0 bases for J; bases not matched to a gene: 4. CDR3 length: 15 residues. The CDR3 bases are TGTGCCAGTAGCTTAGCGGGAGGCAACCAAGAGACCCAGTACTTC. Its protein product is CASSLAGGNQETQYF. Filled out from reference TRBV19 and TRBJ2-5, the complete variable domain reads DGGITQSPKYLFRKEGQNVTLSCEQNLNHDAMYWYRQDPGQGLRLIYYSQIVNDFQKGDIAEGYSVSREKKESFPLTVTSAQKNPTAFYLCASSLAGGNQETQYFGPGTRLLVL.

The chain combines TRBV18 with TRBJ1-5; TRBD1 is a possible D gene (5 bases). The CDR3 is 14 residues long. V dropped 4 bases and J dropped 6 bases, with 13 bases sitting between them. Germline lookup yields CDR1 KGHSH and CDR2 LQKENI. DNA of the CDR3: TGTGCCAGCTCACAGGCAGGGTCGGTTCAGCCCCAGCATTTT. As protein: CASSQAGSVQPQHF.

The chain is built from TRBV2 and TRBJ1-1; no clear D gene. The V and J ends lost 7 bases and 9 bases respectively, with 12 bases between them. Germline values: CDR1 SNHLY, CDR2 FYNNEI. CDR3 size: 11 residues. The CDR3 DNA follows: TGTGCCAGCACCGGTCAGGTTAAAGCTTTCTTT. Protein sequence: CASTGQVKAFF.

The rearrangement uses TRBV21-1 and TRBJ2-7; the D segment call TRBD2 is taken from the table without a DNA check. TRBV21-1 is a listed pseudogene. The CDR3 consists of 16 residues. CDR3 residues: CAREARWASGRYEQYF. DNA for the CDR3: TGTGCCAGGGAAGCTCGTTGGGCTAGCGGAAGATACGAGCAGTACTTC.

V gene TRBV5-4 combines with J gene TRBJ2-2; 12 nucleotides match TRBD2. The CDR3 contains 17 residues. Germline V gives CDR1 SGHNT, CDR2 YYREEE (reference sequence). V was pared by 4 bases and J by 6 bases, with 10 bases of the junction left unmatched. The CDR3 spells CASSLAGGPKGAGELFF. The CDR3 DNA reads TGTGCCAGCAGCCTAGCGGGAGGGCCAAAAGGAGCCGGGGAGCTGTTTTTT.

CDR3 sequence: CAISQRDYKEGYTF. The CDR3, as DNA: TGTGCCATCAGTCAACGGGACTACAAGGAAGGCTACACCTTC. The chain employs TRBV10-3 and TRBJ1-2, with a weak D call TRBD1 (5 bases). Germline CDR1 is ENHRY and CDR2 is SYGVKD. Trimming stripped 5 bases from V and 8 bases from J, with 18 bases between. CDR3 length equals 14 residues.

The chain recombines TRBV6-1 with TRBJ1-2, with TRBD1 matching 8 bases. This CDR3 spans 15 amino acids. V shed 6 bases and J 4 bases; nucleotides not matched to a gene: 10. The germline V gene encodes CDR1 MNHNS and CDR2 SASEGT. CDR3 in DNA: TGTGCCAGCAGGGACAGGGCAGGGGTTTCCTATGGCTACACCTTC. Translating gives CASRDRAGVSYGYTF.

This clone was recorded only once. V gene TRBV10-3 combines with J gene TRBJ1-5; a possible D gene is TRBD1 (6 bases). The CDR3 is 17 residues long. Per the germline V gene, CDR1 is ENHRY and CDR2 is SYGVKD. Between the trimmed V and J ends, which lost 4 bases and 3 bases, there was a span of 19 bases. DNA of the CDR3: TGTGCCATCAGTGCGACTTCAGGGGAGCCAAACAATCAGCCCCAGCATTTT. It codes for CAISATSGEPNNQPQHF.

This chain links TRBV4-1 with TRBJ1-5; D perhaps matches TRBD1 (6 bases). CDR1 is MGHRA, CDR2 YSYEKL, per germline. The V end was cut by 3 bases, the J end by 2 bases, with 11 bases between. The CDR3 loop spans 15 amino acids. DNA of the CDR3: TGCGCCAGCAGCCAGTCCAGGGGAGGCAATCAGCCCCAGCATTTT. Protein: CASSQSRGGNQPQHF.

This sequence joins TRBV5-1 and TRBJ2-5, with D possibly being TRBD2 (6 bases). The CDR3 spans 15 residues. From germline, CDR1 is SGHRS and CDR2 YFSETQ. V dropped 0 bases and J dropped 0 bases, with 9 bases sitting between them. The CDR3 here is CASSLEEGYQETQYF. CDR3 in DNA: TGCGCCAGCAGCTTGGAGGAGGGGTACCAAGAGACCCAGTACTTC.

V usage is TRBV5-6 and J usage is TRBJ2-7, with 7 nucleotides matching TRBD1. The CDR3 spans 16 residues. V dropped 2 bases and J dropped 2; count of bases not matched to a gene: 10. Germline assignment: CDR1 SGHDT and CDR2 YYEEEE. CDR3 protein: CASSLIRAGGTYEQYF. The CDR3, as DNA: TGTGCCAGCAGCTTAATCAGAGCAGGGGGTACCTACGAGCAGTACTTC. The full variable domain, its missing parts supplied by reference TRBV5-6 and TRBJ2-7, is DAGVTQSPTHLIKTRGQQVTLRCSPKSGHDTVSWYQQALGQGPQFIFQYYEEEERQRGNFPDRFSGHQFPNYSSELNVNALLLGDSALYLCASSLIRAGGTYEQYFGPGTRLTVT.

This sequence joins TRBV7-9 and TRBJ2-7; no reliable D call. CDR1 is SEHNR, CDR2 FQNEAQ, per germline (reference sequence). Trimming removed 1 base at V and 8 bases at J, with 12 bases between. The CDR3 runs 13 residues. In DNA form, the CDR3 reads TGTGCCAGCAGCTTAGAATCGGTCATCCAGCAGTACTTC. It yields the protein CASSLESVIQQYF.

The V gene is TRBV29-1, the J gene TRBJ1-2; a possible D gene is TRBD1 (5 bases). V lost 7 bases to trimming and J lost 6 bases, with 12 bases between them. CDR1 and CDR2 from the germline V gene are SQVTM and ANQGSEA. The CDR3 has 11 residues. The CDR3 is CSDDRSDGYTF. In DNA form, the CDR3 reads TGCAGCGACGACAGAAGCGATGGCTACACCTTC.

This rearrangement joins TRBV11-2 to TRBJ2-3, with 10 bases fitting TRBD2. After removal of 2 bases from V and 6 bases from J, the junction contained 8 bases not matched to a gene. Germline V gene sequence: CDR1 SGHAT, CDR2 FQNNGV. CDR3 length: 16 amino acids. For the CDR3, the DNA is TGTGCCAGCAGCTTACCAGCGGGAGGGCCTTGGGATACGCAGTATTTT. It encodes CASSLPAGGPWDTQYF.